These T cell receptor beta chains were read from a single sample in a study of blood T cell repertoires in COVID-19. Repertoires were generated with immunoSEQ multiplex PCR, while TCRdb's copy carries only in-frame clones and drops some. The sample holds around 250,000 clones, 80% to 90% seen once. Sequencing was carried out using peripheral blood. All receptors derive from a woman in her seventies with COVID-19, enrolled during active disease. The CDR3 runs from the conserved cysteine through the conserved F or W. Each record gives: clone size, V gene, D gene, J gene, CDR3 protein, CDR3 DNA. A D gene is named only where the DNA matches it firmly. Clone sizes are given selectively: once, few, many, or a class where the clone is expanded.

abundance: NA
v_gene: TRBV28
d_gene: TRBD2
j_gene: TRBJ2-1
CDR3aa: CASSPTKLAYEQFF
CDR3nt: TGTGCCAGCAGCCCCACCAAACTAGCGTATGAGCAGTTCTTC

abundance: NA
v_gene: TRBV29-1
d_gene: TRBD1
j_gene: TRBJ2-1
CDR3aa: CSARTGGNEQFF
CDR3nt: TGCAGCGCTCGGACAGGAGGCAATGAGCAGTTCTTC

abundance: NA
v_gene: TRBV6-5
d_gene: TRBD2
j_gene: TRBJ2-1
CDR3aa: CASSPSSGGYNEQFF
CDR3nt: TGTGCCAGCAGCCCGAGTAGCGGGGGTTACAATGAGCAGTTCTTC

abundance: NA
v_gene: TRBV9
d_gene: NA
j_gene: TRBJ1-1
CDR3aa: CASSVAGGGAWGASTEAFF
CDR3nt: TGTGCCAGCAGCGTAGCGGGGGGCGGGGCGTGGGGAGCTAGCACTGAAGCTTTCTTT

abundance: NA
v_gene: TRBV21-1
d_gene: NA
j_gene: TRBJ2-1
CDR3aa: CASRNLRLAGVQIPNNEQFF
CDR3nt: TGTGCCAGCAGGAACCTCCGACTAGCGGGAGTCCAAATCCCGAACAATGAGCAGTTCTTC

abundance: NA
v_gene: TRBV7-3
d_gene: NA
j_gene: TRBJ2-3
CDR3aa: CASSLLGGRDTQYF
CDR3nt: TGTGCCAGCAGCTTACTCGGGGGGCGAGATACGCAGTATTTT

abundance: NA
v_gene: TRBV5-1
d_gene: TRBD1
j_gene: TRBJ2-1
CDR3aa: CASSLTGGDEQFF
CDR3nt: TGCGCCAGCAGCCTTACAGGGGGCGATGAGCAGTTCTTC

abundance: NA
v_gene: TRBV9
d_gene: NA
j_gene: TRBJ2-1
CDR3aa: CASSVSGGPSYNEQFF
CDR3nt: TGTGCCAGCAGCGTATCTGGTGGGCCGTCCTACAATGAGCAGTTCTTC

abundance: NA
v_gene: TRBV18
d_gene: NA
j_gene: TRBJ1-2
CDR3aa: CASSTDTGDYGYTF
CDR3nt: TGTGCCAGCTCAACTGACACGGGGGACTATGGCTACACCTTC

abundance: NA
v_gene: TRBV12-3/TRBV12-4
d_gene: NA
j_gene: TRBJ1-4
CDR3aa: CASSPVGGEKLFF
CDR3nt: TGTGCCAGCAGCCCAGTCGGAGGAGAAAAACTGTTTTTT

abundance: NA
v_gene: TRBV2
d_gene: NA
j_gene: TRBJ2-2
CDR3aa: CASSETGSNTGELFF
CDR3nt: TGTGCCAGCAGTGAAACAGGATCGAACACCGGGGAGCTGTTTTTT

abundance: NA
v_gene: TRBV5-4
d_gene: NA
j_gene: TRBJ2-2
CDR3aa: CASSQGGYTGELFF
CDR3nt: TGTGCCAGCAGCCAGGGGGGATACACCGGGGAGCTGTTTTTT

abundance: NA
v_gene: TRBV5-1
d_gene: TRBD1
j_gene: TRBJ2-1
CDR3aa: CASSFTGGPYNEQFF
CDR3nt: TGCGCCAGCAGCTTTACAGGGGGCCCCTACAATGAGCAGTTCTTC

abundance: NA
v_gene: TRBV29-1
d_gene: NA
j_gene: TRBJ2-3
CDR3aa: CSVEGVAGTDTQYF
CDR3nt: TGCAGCGTTGAAGGAGTAGCGGGCACAGATACGCAGTATTTT

abundance: NA
v_gene: TRBV5-1
d_gene: TRBD1
j_gene: TRBJ1-1
CDR3aa: CASSLVGGQGSSEAFF
CDR3nt: TGCGCCAGCAGCTTGGTCGGCGGACAGGGGAGTTCTGAAGCTTTCTTT

abundance: NA
v_gene: TRBV24-1
d_gene: TRBD1
j_gene: TRBJ2-5
CDR3aa: CATSPTTGARKETQYF
CDR3nt: TGTGCCACCTCGCCCACGACAGGGGCCCGTAAAGAGACCCAGTACTTC

abundance: NA
v_gene: TRBV27
d_gene: NA
j_gene: TRBJ2-1
CDR3aa: CASSPIADSYNEQFF
CDR3nt: TGTGCCAGCAGTCCGATAGCAGACTCCTACAATGAGCAGTTCTTC

abundance: NA
v_gene: TRBV3-1/TRBV3-2
d_gene: NA
j_gene: TRBJ2-7
CDR3aa: CASSQDGKEGLPNPLYEQYF
CDR3nt: TGTGCCAGCAGCCAAGATGGGAAGGAGGGATTACCCAACCCTCTGTACGAGCAGTACTTC

abundance: NA
v_gene: TRBV4-1
d_gene: TRBD2
j_gene: TRBJ2-3
CDR3aa: CASSPSSGTADTQYF
CDR3nt: TGCGCCAGCAGCCCAAGCAGCGGGACGGCAGATACGCAGTATTTT

abundance: NA
v_gene: TRBV19
d_gene: NA
j_gene: TRBJ2-2
CDR3aa: CASSTNAGELFF
CDR3nt: TGTGCCAGTAGTACCAATGCCGGGGAGCTGTTTTTT

abundance: few
v_gene: TRBV11-3
d_gene: TRBD2
j_gene: TRBJ2-1
CDR3aa: CASSLGTRSNEQFF
CDR3nt: TGTGCCAGCAGCCTCGGGACTAGAAGCAATGAGCAGTTCTTC

abundance: NA
v_gene: TRBV2
d_gene: NA
j_gene: TRBJ2-7
CDR3aa: CASGRRQNYEQYF
CDR3nt: TGTGCCAGCGGGAGGAGACAGAACTACGAGCAGTACTTC

abundance: once
v_gene: TRBV27
d_gene: NA
j_gene: TRBJ1-1
CDR3aa: CASSFRGGTEAFF
CDR3nt: TGTGCCAGCAGTTTTAGGGGTGGCACTGAAGCTTTCTTT

abundance: NA
v_gene: TRBV4-3
d_gene: NA
j_gene: TRBJ1-4
CDR3aa: CASSQDLFGGELFF
CDR3nt: TGCGCCAGCAGCCAAGATCTTTTCGGCGGGGAACTGTTTTTT

abundance: NA
v_gene: TRBV15
d_gene: NA
j_gene: TRBJ1-5
CDR3aa: CATSGLFLGNQPQHF
CDR3nt: TGTGCCACCAGCGGGCTATTTTTAGGCAATCAGCCCCAGCATTTT

abundance: NA
v_gene: TRBV24-1
d_gene: NA
j_gene: TRBJ2-1
CDR3aa: CATSDSNGDYNEQFF
CDR3nt: TGTGCCACCAGTGATTCAAACGGGGATTACAATGAGCAGTTCTTC

abundance: NA
v_gene: TRBV30
d_gene: NA
j_gene: TRBJ2-3
CDR3aa: CAWSQKASVISDTQYF
CDR3nt: TGTGCCTGGAGTCAAAAGGCCAGCGTCATTTCAGATACGCAGTATTTT

abundance: NA
v_gene: TRBV19
d_gene: NA
j_gene: TRBJ1-4
CDR3aa: CASRGSNNEKLFF
CDR3nt: TGTGCCAGTAGGGGCTCCAATAATGAAAAACTGTTTTTT

abundance: NA
v_gene: TRBV18
d_gene: NA
j_gene: TRBJ1-2
CDR3aa: CASSPPDRFSGYTF
CDR3nt: TGTGCCAGCTCACCACCAGACAGATTCTCTGGCTACACCTTC

abundance: NA
v_gene: TRBV19
d_gene: TRBD1
j_gene: TRBJ2-5
CDR3aa: CASSPGDREETQYF
CDR3nt: TGTGCCAGTAGTCCCGGGGACAGGGAAGAGACCCAGTACTTC

abundance: NA
v_gene: TRBV5-1
d_gene: NA
j_gene: TRBJ2-2
CDR3aa: CASSLRAGNTGELFF
CDR3nt: TGCGCCAGCAGCTTGCGGGCGGGGAACACCGGGGAGCTGTTTTTT

abundance: NA
v_gene: TRBV11-3
d_gene: NA
j_gene: TRBJ2-2
CDR3aa: CASSLGTYTGELFF
CDR3nt: TGTGCCAGCAGCTTAGGAACATACACCGGGGAGCTGTTTTTT

abundance: NA
v_gene: TRBV19
d_gene: TRBD1
j_gene: TRBJ1-1
CDR3aa: CASSPLPGQKNTEAFF
CDR3nt: TGTGCCAGTAGTCCTCTCCCGGGACAGAAGAACACTGAAGCTTTCTTT

abundance: NA
v_gene: TRBV15
d_gene: TRBD1
j_gene: TRBJ2-7
CDR3aa: CATSDPGTGKSEQYF
CDR3nt: TGTGCCACCAGCGACCCCGGGACAGGGAAGTCCGAGCAGTACTTC

abundance: NA
v_gene: TRBV7-3
d_gene: TRBD1
j_gene: TRBJ1-2
CDR3aa: CASSVTGGLDYGYTF
CDR3nt: TGTGCCAGCAGCGTTACAGGGGGCTTAGACTATGGCTACACCTTC

abundance: NA
v_gene: TRBV28
d_gene: TRBD2
j_gene: TRBJ2-1
CDR3aa: CASSPPGGALAGVAYNEQFF
CDR3nt: TGTGCCAGCAGCCCCCCTGGGGGGGCGCTAGCGGGAGTAGCCTACAATGAGCAGTTCTTC

abundance: once
v_gene: TRBV11-3
d_gene: TRBD1
j_gene: TRBJ2-1
CDR3aa: CASSMEQGAYNEQFF
CDR3nt: TGTGCCAGCAGCATGGAACAGGGGGCCTACAATGAGCAGTTCTTC

abundance: NA
v_gene: TRBV30
d_gene: TRBD1
j_gene: TRBJ1-5
CDR3aa: CAWSTSRDRNQPQHF
CDR3nt: TGTGCCTGGAGCACCAGCCGGGACAGAAATCAGCCCCAGCATTTT

abundance: NA
v_gene: TRBV6-1
d_gene: TRBD2
j_gene: TRBJ2-7
CDR3aa: CASSEPSGILYEQYF
CDR3nt: TGTGCCAGCAGTGAACCTAGCGGGATTCTCTACGAGCAGTACTTC

abundance: NA
v_gene: TRBV27
d_gene: NA
j_gene: TRBJ2-2
CDR3aa: CASSLVRPQGTGELFF
CDR3nt: TGTGCCAGCAGTTTAGTACGGCCCCAGGGCACCGGGGAGCTGTTTTTT

abundance: NA
v_gene: TRBV12-3/TRBV12-4
d_gene: TRBD1
j_gene: TRBJ1-4
CDR3aa: CASSVTGEELFF
CDR3nt: TGTGCCAGCAGTGTAACAGGGGAGGAACTGTTTTTT

abundance: NA
v_gene: TRBV28
d_gene: NA
j_gene: TRBJ1-1
CDR3aa: CASKPLTGGRAEAFF
CDR3nt: TGTGCCAGCAAGCCTCTTACAGGAGGGCGCGCTGAAGCTTTCTTT

abundance: NA
v_gene: TRBV29-1
d_gene: NA
j_gene: TRBJ2-6
CDR3aa: CSVYSGANVLTF
CDR3nt: TGCAGCGTGTACTCTGGGGCCAACGTCCTGACTTTC

abundance: NA
v_gene: TRBV7-3
d_gene: NA
j_gene: TRBJ2-3
CDR3aa: CASSPLPGTGITDTQYF
CDR3nt: TGTGCCAGCAGCCCCCTCCCCGGGACTGGGATCACAGATACGCAGTATTTT